This TCR beta chain appears in the sequencing data of a study of T-cell memory formation after mild COVID-19. Study-wide points: CD4/CD8 balance characterized clones contracting day 15 to 85, and CD4+ skew characterized later expanders. Pre-infection memory already had some responding clones, implying cross-reactive memory joined.

To note about this clonotype: Its antigen is as yet unknown.

The germline V gene has CDR1 MNHEY and CDR2 SVGAGI. The CDR3 has 16 amino acids. Unmatched junction bases numbered 5, after V lost 7 bases and J lost 4 bases. The authors produced TCR alpha and TCR beta cDNA libraries with sample barcodes and UMIs by 5'RACE using constant-segment primers. One entry per CDR3 protein results from TCRdb running MiXCR on the 5' RACE reads. The data show 200,000 to 250,000 distinct CDR3 sequences, about 27% seen once. The rearrangement links TRBV6-5 to TRBJ2-2; 14 nucleotides agree with TRBD2. The sequence was collected from an adult woman who had mild COVID-19 (a few samples of this study predate the infection). Cell type and time point are not known. The material sequenced was PBMCs or a T cell subset sorted from them (not recorded which). The CDR3 here is CASTAGLAGATGELFF. The DNA for the CDR3 is TGTGCCAGCACCGCGGGACTAGCGGGAGCCACCGGGGAGCTGTTTTTT.